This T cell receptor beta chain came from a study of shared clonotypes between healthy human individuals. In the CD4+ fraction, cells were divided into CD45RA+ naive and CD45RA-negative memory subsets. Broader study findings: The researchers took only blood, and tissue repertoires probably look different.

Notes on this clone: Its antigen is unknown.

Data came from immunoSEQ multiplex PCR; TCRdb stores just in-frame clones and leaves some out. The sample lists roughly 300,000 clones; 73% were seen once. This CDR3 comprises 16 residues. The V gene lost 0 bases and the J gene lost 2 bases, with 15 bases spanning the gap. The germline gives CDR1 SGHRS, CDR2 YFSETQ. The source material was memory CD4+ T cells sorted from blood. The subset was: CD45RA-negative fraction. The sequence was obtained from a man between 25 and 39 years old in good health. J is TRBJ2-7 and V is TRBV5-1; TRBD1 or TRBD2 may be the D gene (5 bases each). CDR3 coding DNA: TGCGCCAGCAGCTTGGCCGGGGCGGTTGAAGCCTACGAGCAGTACTTC. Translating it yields CASSLAGAVEAYEQYF.